The clone carrying this TCR beta chain has ten or more counts. This record belongs to a study of T cells in Graves' hyperthyroidism and ophthalmopathy. The CDR3 extends over 15 amino acids. With 6 bases removed from V and 2 bases from J, the gap between germline ends came to 16 bases. Per germline, CDR1 SNHLY and CDR2 FYNNEI. There were TCR beta CDR3 regions amplified from RNA transcripts. First-round RT-PCR targeting the TCR CDR3 was performed with the HTBI primer set. In TCRdb, the multiplex PCR reads were re-called with MiXCR into one record per CDR3 protein. The sample consists of hundreds of thousands of distinct CDR3 sequences, more than 15% of them appearing once.

V usage is TRBV2 and J usage is TRBJ2-5, with D perhaps matching TRBD1 (6 bases). The receptor's source is a woman between 40 and 55 years old with Graves' ophthalmopathy. Sequences were obtained from blood. The CDR3 sequence is CASRTAPDRQETQYF. CDR3 sequence (DNA): TGTGCCAGCAGGACGGCCCCGGACAGACAAGAGACCCAGTACTTC.